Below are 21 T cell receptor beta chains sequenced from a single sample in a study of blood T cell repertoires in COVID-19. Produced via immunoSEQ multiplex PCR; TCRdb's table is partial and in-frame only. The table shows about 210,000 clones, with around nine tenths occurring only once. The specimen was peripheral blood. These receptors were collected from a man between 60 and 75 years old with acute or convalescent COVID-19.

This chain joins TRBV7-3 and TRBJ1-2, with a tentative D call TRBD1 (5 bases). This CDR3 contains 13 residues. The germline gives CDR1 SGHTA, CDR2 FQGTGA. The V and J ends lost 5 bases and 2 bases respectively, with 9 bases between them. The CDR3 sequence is CASSPEGNYGYTF. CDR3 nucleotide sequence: TGTGCCAGCAGCCCGGAGGGGAACTATGGCTACACCTTC.

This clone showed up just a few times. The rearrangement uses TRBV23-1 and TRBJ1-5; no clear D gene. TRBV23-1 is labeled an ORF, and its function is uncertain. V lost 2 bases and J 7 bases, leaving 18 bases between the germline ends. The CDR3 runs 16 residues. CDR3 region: CASSQDSCSLKQPQHF. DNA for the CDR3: TGCGCCAGCAGTCAAGACTCTTGCAGTCTAAAGCAGCCCCAGCATTTT.

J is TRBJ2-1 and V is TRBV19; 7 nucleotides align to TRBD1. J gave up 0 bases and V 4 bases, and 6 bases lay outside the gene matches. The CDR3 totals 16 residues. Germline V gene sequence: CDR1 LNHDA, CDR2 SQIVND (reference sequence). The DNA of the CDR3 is TGTGCCAGTAGTACTTGGACAGGAAGCTCCTACAATGAGCAGTTCTTC. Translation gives CASSTWTGSSYNEQFF.

The CDR3 nucleotides read TGTGCCAGTAGTCCCCTGGCCAGGGGCACTGAAGCTTTCTTT. Encoded protein: CASSPLARGTEAFF. The rearrangement joins TRBV19 to TRBJ1-1; weak D call: TRBD1 (6 bases). CDR3 length: 14 amino acids. Germline V gene data show CDR1 as LNHDA and CDR2 as SQIVND (reference sequence). V dropped 5 bases and J dropped 4 bases, with 14 bases sitting between them.

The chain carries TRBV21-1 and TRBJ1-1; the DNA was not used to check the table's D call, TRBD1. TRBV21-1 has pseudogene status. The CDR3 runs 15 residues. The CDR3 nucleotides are TGTGCCAGCAGCAACGCCCAACAGGGGAGGACTGAAGCTTTCTTT. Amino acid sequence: CASSNAQQGRTEAFF.

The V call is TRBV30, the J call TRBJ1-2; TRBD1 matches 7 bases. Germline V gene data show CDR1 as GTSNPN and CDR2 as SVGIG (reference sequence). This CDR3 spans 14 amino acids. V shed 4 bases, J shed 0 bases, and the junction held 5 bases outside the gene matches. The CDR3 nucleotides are TGTGCCTGGACAAGACAGGGAACTAACTATGGCTACACCTTC. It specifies CAWTRQGTNYGYTF. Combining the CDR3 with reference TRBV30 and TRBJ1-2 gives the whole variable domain SQTIHQWPATLVQPVGSPLSLECTVEGTSNPNLYWYRQAAGRGLQLLFYSVGIGQISSEVPQNLSASRPQDRQFILSSKKLLLSDSGFYLCAWTRQGTNYGYTFGSGTRLTVV.

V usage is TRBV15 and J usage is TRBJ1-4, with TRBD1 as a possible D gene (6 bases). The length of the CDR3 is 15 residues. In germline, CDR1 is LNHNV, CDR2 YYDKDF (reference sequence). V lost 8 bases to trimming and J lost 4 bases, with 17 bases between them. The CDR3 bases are TGTGCCACCTTAGACAGGCGGGGGTTTAATGAAAAACTGTTTTTT. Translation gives CATLDRRGFNEKLFF.

The CDR3 DNA sequence: TGCGCCAGCAGTCAGGGGTGGGAGCAGTACTTC. Protein product: CASSQGWEQYF. The genes are TRBV10-2 and TRBJ2-7; weak D call: TRBD1 (6 bases). This CDR3 has 11 amino acids. The V end was cut by 5 bases, the J end by 7 bases, with 9 bases between. Germline V gene data show CDR1 as WSHSY and CDR2 as SAAADI.

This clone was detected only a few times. In DNA form, the CDR3 reads TGTGCCTGGAGTGAGGGGACAAACAATCAGCCCCAGCATTTT. This sequence encodes CAWSEGTNNQPQHF. The genes are TRBV30 and TRBJ1-5; a possible D gene is TRBD1 (6 bases). The germline CDR1 and CDR2 sequences are GTSNPN and SVGIG (reference sequence). There are 14 residues in the CDR3. V dropped 1 base and J dropped 3 bases, with 10 bases sitting between them.

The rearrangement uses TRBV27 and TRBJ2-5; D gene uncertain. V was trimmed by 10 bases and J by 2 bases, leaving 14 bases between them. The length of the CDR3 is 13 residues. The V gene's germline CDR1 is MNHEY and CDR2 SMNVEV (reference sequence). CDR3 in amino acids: CATQALEQETQYF. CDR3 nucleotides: TGTGCCACCCAGGCTTTGGAACAAGAGACCCAGTACTTC.

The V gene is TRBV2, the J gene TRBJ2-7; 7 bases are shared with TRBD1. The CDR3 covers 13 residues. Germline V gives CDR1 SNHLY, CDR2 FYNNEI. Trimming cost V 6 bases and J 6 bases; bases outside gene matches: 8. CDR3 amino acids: CASSRDSAREQYF. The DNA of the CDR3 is TGTGCCAGCAGCCGGGACAGTGCCCGCGAGCAGTACTTC.

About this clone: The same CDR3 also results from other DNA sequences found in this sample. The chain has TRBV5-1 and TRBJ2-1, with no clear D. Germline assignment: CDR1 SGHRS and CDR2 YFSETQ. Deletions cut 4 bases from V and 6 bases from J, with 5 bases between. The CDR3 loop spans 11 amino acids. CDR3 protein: CASSPSNEQFF. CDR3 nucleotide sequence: TGCGCCAGCAGCCCCAGCAATGAGCAGTTCTTC.

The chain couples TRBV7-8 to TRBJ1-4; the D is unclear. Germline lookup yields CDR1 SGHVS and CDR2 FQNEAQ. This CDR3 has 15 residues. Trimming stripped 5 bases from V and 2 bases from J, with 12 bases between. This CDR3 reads CASSREEPTNEKLFF. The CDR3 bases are TGTGCCAGCAGCCGAGAGGAGCCCACTAATGAAAAACTGTTTTTT. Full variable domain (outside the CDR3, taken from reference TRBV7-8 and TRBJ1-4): GAGVSQSPRYKVAKRGQDVALRCDPISGHVSLFWYQQALGQGPEFLTYFQNEAQLDKSGLPSDRFFAERPEGSVSTLKIQRTQQEDSAVYLCASSREEPTNEKLFFGSGTQLSVL.

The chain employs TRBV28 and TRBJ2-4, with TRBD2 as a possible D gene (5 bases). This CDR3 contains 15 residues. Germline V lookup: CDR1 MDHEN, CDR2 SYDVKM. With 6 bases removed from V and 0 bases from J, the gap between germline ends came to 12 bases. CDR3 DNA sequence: TGTGCCAGCAGGCCCTGGGCGGGAGCCAAAAACATTCAGTACTTC. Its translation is CASRPWAGAKNIQYF.

CDR3 nucleotides: TGTGCCAGCTCACCCGGGAACGGGGGGCAGGAGACCCAGTACTTC. This codes for CASSPGNGGQETQYF. The genes are TRBV18 and TRBJ2-5, with a tentative D call TRBD2 (7 bases). Germline CDR1 and CDR2: KGHSH and LQKENI. V was cut by 3 bases and J by 5 bases, with 16 bases left in between. This CDR3 contains 15 residues.

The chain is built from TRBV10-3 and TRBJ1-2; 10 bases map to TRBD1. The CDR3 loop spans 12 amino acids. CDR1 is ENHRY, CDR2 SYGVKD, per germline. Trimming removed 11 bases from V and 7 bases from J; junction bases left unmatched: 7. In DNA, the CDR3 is TGTGCCGCGGGACAGGGGATAGGTGGCTACACCTTC. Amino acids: CAAGQGIGGYTF.

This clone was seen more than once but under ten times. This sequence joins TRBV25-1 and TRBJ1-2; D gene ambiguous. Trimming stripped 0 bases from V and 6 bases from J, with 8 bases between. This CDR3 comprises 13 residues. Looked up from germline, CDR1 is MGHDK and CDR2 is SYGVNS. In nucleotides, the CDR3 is TGTGCCAGCAGTGAATATCTCCGAGATGGCTACACCTTC. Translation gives CASSEYLRDGYTF.

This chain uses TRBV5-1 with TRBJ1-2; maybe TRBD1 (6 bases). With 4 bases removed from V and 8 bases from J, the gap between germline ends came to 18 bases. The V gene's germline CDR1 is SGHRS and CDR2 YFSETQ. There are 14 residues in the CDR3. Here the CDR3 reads CASSLPLAGEGYTF. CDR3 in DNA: TGCGCCAGCAGCCTCCCCCTGGCAGGGGAGGGCTACACCTTC.

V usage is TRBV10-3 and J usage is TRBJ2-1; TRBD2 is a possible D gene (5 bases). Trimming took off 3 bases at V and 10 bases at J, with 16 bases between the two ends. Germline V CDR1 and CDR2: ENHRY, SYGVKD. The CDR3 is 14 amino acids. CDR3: CAISEEGLTQEQFF. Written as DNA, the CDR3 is TGTGCCATCAGTGAAGAGGGCCTGACTCAAGAGCAGTTCTTC.

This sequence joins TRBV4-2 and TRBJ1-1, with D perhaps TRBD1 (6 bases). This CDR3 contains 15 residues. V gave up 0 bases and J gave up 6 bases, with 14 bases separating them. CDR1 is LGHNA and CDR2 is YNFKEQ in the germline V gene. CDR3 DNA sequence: TGTGCCAGCAGCCAAGAGACCCAGGGGACCGCTGAAGCTTTCTTT. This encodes CASSQETQGTAEAFF.

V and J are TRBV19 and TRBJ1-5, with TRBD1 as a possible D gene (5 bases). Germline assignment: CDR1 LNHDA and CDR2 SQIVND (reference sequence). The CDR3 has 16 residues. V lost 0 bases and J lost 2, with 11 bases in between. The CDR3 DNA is TGTGCCAGTAGTATAGATTATCGGGGGGGCAATCAGCCCCAGCATTTT. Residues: CASSIDYRGGNQPQHF.